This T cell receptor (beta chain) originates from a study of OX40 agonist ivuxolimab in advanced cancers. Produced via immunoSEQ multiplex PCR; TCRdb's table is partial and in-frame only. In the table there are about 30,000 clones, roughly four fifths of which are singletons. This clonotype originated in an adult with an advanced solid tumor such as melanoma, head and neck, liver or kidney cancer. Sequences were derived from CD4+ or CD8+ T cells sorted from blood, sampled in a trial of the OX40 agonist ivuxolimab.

The chain's CDR3 is CASSLGQNSYEQYF. As DNA, the CDR3 is TGTGCCAGCAGCTTGGGTCAGAACTCCTACGAGCAGTACTTC. V gene TRBV5-6 combines with J gene TRBJ2-7; D gene uncertain. Germline loops: CDR1 SGHDT, CDR2 YYEEEE. Trimming took 0 bases from V and 0 from J, leaving 7 bases between them. CDR3 length: 14 amino acids.